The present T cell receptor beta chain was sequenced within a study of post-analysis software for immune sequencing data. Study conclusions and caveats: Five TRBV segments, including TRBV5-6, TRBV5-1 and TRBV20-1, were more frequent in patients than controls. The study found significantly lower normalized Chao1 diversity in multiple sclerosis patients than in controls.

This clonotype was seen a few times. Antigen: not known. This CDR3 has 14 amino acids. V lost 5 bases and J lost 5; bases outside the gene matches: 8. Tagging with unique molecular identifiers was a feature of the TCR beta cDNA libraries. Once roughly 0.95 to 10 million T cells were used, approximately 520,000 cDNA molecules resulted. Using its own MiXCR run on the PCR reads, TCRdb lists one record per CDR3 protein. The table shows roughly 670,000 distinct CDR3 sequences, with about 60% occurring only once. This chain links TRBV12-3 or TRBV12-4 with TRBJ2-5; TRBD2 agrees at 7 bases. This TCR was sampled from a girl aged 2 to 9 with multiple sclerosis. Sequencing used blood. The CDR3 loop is CASSPREGRETQYF. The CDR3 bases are TGTGCCAGCAGTCCCAGGGAGGGGCGGGAGACCCAGTACTTC.